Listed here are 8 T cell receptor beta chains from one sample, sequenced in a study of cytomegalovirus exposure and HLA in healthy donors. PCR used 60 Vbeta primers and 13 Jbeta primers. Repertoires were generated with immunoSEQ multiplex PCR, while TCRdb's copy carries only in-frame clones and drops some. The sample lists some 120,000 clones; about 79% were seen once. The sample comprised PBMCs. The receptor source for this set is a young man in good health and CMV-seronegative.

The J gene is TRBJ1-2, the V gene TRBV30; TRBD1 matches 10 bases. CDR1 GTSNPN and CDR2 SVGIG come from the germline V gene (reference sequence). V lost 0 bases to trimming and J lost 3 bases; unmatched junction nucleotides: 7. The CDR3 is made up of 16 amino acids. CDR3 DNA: TGTGCCTGGAGTGTATACAGGACAGGGGGAGACTATGGCTACACCTTC. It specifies CAWSVYRTGGDYGYTF.

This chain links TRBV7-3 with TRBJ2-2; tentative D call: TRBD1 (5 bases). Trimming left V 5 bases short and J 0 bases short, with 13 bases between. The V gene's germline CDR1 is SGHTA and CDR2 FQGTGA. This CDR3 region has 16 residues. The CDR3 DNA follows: TGTGCCAGCAGCGATAATACAGGACCGAACACCGGGGAGCTGTTTTTT. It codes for CASSDNTGPNTGELFF.

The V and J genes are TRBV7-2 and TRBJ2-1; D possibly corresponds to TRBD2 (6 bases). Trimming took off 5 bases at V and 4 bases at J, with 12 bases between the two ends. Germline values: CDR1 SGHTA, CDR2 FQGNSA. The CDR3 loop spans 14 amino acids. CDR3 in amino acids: CASSVGTSYNEQFF. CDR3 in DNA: TGTGCCAGCAGCGTGGGGACTTCATACAATGAGCAGTTCTTC.

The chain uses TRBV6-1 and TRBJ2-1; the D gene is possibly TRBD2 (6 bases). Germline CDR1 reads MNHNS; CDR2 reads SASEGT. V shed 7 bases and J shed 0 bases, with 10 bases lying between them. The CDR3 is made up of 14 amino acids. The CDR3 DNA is TGTGCCAGCACGGGACTCTTCTCCTACAATGAGCAGTTCTTC. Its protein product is CASTGLFSYNEQFF.

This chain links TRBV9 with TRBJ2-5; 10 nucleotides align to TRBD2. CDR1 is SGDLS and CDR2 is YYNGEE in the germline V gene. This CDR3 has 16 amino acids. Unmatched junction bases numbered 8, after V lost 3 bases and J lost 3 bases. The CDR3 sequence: CASSEGLAPAKETQYF. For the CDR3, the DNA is TGTGCCAGCAGCGAGGGACTAGCGCCAGCGAAAGAGACCCAGTACTTC.

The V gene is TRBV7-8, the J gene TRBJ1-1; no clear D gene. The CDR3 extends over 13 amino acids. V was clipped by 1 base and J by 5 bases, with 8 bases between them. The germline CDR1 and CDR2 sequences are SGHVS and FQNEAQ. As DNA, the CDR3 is TGTGCCAGCAGCTTAGAACAGTTGACTGAAGCTTTCTTT. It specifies CASSLEQLTEAFF.

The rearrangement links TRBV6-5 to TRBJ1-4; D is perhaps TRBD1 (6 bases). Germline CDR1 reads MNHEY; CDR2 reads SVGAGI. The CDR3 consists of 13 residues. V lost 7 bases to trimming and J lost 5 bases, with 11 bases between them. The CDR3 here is CASTRTENEKLFF. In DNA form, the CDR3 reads TGTGCCAGCACCAGGACAGAGAATGAAAAACTGTTTTTT.

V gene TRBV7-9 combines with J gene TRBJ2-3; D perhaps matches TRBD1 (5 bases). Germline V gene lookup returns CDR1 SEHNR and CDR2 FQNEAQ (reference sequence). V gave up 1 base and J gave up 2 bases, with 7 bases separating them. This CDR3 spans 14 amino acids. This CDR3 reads CASSLEGITDTQYF. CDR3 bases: TGTGCCAGCAGCTTAGAGGGGATCACAGATACGCAGTATTTT. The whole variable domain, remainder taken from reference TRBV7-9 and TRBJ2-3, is DTGVSQNPRHKITKRGQNVTFRCDPISEHNRLYWYRQTLGQGPEFLTYFQNEAQLEKSRLLSDRFSAERPKGSFSTLEIQRTEQGDSAMYLCASSLEGITDTQYFGPGTRLTVL.